Listed below are T cell receptor beta chains from one sample, sequenced in a study of shared clonotypes between healthy human individuals. Generated by immunoSEQ multiplex PCR, the TCRdb table keeps only in-frame clones and is missing some. The repertoire holds about 2.1 million clones, 93% seen once, with around 1.7% in the top ten. Sequenced material: naive CD8+ T cells from PBMCs. The origin of the receptors is a man aged 18 to 30 in good health. Some clones in this sample may be carry-over from other donors' samples. CDR3s include the opening cysteine and the closing phenylalanine or tryptophan. A D gene is named only where the DNA matches it firmly. Clone size is shown for a subset of rows, as once, few, many or a class of expanded clone.

V: TRBV7-9
J: TRBJ1-2
D: -
size: -
DNA: TGTGCCAGCAGCCGGAGTCCCGACCGTGGCTACACCTTC
CDR3: CASSRSPDRGYTF

V: TRBV29-1
J: TRBJ1-1
D: -
size: -
DNA: TGCAGCGTTGTGCTCGGCGTGCCAGATGAAGCTTTCTTT
CDR3: CSVVLGVPDEAFF

V: TRBV6-5
J: TRBJ1-2
D: TRBD1
size: -
DNA: TGTGCCAGCAGTCCGAGGACAGGGCCAATCTATGGCTACACCTTC
CDR3: CASSPRTGPIYGYTF

V: TRBV19
J: TRBJ2-2
D: -
size: few
DNA: TGTGCCAGCATCGGGGACTCCGGGGAGCTGTTTTTT
CDR3: CASIGDSGELFF

V: TRBV13
J: TRBJ2-3
D: -
size: -
DNA: TGTGCCAGCAACACTCGAGGGCAGGCTAGCACAGATACGCAGTATTTT
CDR3: CASNTRGQASTDTQYF

V: TRBV9
J: TRBJ1-2
D: TRBD1
size: -
DNA: TGTGCCAGCAGCCACGAGGGGACAGGGAGGAATGGCTACACCTTC
CDR3: CASSHEGTGRNGYTF

V: TRBV5-6
J: TRBJ2-1
D: -
size: -
DNA: TGTGCCAGCGGGCACAGCCCCCGGGATGAGCAGTTCTTC
CDR3: CASGHSPRDEQFF

V: TRBV12-5
J: TRBJ2-2
D: -
size: -
DNA: TGTGCTAGTGGTTTGGGCCGGGAGCTGTTTTTT
CDR3: CASGLGRELFF

V: TRBV11-1
J: TRBJ2-7
D: -
size: -
DNA: TGTGCCAGCAGCCCGGCTGGCAGGGGGGCCTCCGAGCAGTACTTC
CDR3: CASSPAGRGASEQYF

V: TRBV14
J: TRBJ2-7
D: -
size: -
DNA: TGTGCCAGCAGCCTAGCGAAATTTTCCTACGAGCAGTACTTC
CDR3: CASSLAKFSYEQYF

V: TRBV9
J: TRBJ1-1
D: -
size: -
DNA: TGTGCCAGCAGCGCGGGACGATCTGAAGCTTTCTTT
CDR3: CASSAGRSEAFF

V: TRBV10-2
J: TRBJ1-2
D: -
size: -
DNA: TGCGCCAGCAGTGACCGGACCCAGATAAGATATGGCTACACCTTC
CDR3: CASSDRTQIRYGYTF

V: TRBV15
J: TRBJ2-7
D: -
size: once
DNA: TGTGCCACCAGCAGAGATCTATACCGGGGCCACTACGAGCAGTACTTC
CDR3: CATSRDLYRGHYEQYF

V: TRBV10-1
J: TRBJ2-7
D: -
size: -
DNA: TGCGCCAGCAGTGAGAAGGACGGCTACGAGCAGTACTTC
CDR3: CASSEKDGYEQYF

V: TRBV19
J: TRBJ2-7
D: TRBD1
size: -
DNA: TGTGCCAGTAGTGTGGACAGGGTCGGCGAGCAGTACTTC
CDR3: CASSVDRVGEQYF

V: TRBV19
J: TRBJ1-1
D: TRBD1
size: -
DNA: TGTGCCAGTTATGTTGGGGTAAGGGGGGACAGGGGGCTCTCAAACACTGAAGCTTTCTTT
CDR3: CASYVGVRGDRGLSNTEAFF

V: TRBV5-8
J: TRBJ1-2
D: -
size: once
DNA: TGTGCCAGCAGCTTTAGCCCAGGGGAAGGCTATGGCTACACCTTC
CDR3: CASSFSPGEGYGYTF

V: TRBV5-4
J: TRBJ1-1
D: -
size: once
DNA: TGTGCCAGCAGCCCTCACCCTAGGGACACTGAAGCTTTCTTT
CDR3: CASSPHPRDTEAFF

V: TRBV19
J: TRBJ1-1
D: -
size: -
DNA: TGTGCCAGTAGTGGGAGGGTCGCTGAAGCTTTCTTT
CDR3: CASSGRVAEAFF

V: TRBV7-9
J: TRBJ1-1
D: TRBD1
size: -
DNA: TGTGCCAGCAGCCCTAACGGCCCCAACAGGGGGCAGAACACTGAAGCTTTCTTT
CDR3: CASSPNGPNRGQNTEAFF

V: TRBV11-1
J: TRBJ2-5
D: TRBD1
size: -
DNA: TGTGCCAGCAGCTTAGGAGGGGGCGAAGAGACCCAGTACTTC
CDR3: CASSLGGGEETQYF

V: TRBV19
J: TRBJ2-2
D: -
size: -
DNA: TGTGCCAGTAGTATGTGGGGGGCGGGCACCGGGGAGCTGTTTTTT
CDR3: CASSMWGAGTGELFF

V: TRBV5-5
J: TRBJ2-1
D: -
size: -
DNA: TGTGCCAGCAGCTTGGGGCGGGACAGTCCCTACAATGAGCAGTTCTTC
CDR3: CASSLGRDSPYNEQFF

V: TRBV7-2
J: TRBJ2-7
D: -
size: -
DNA: TGTGCCAGCAGCTTCACCGGGACGGAAGACTACGAGCAGTACTTC
CDR3: CASSFTGTEDYEQYF

V: TRBV27
J: TRBJ2-3
D: TRBD2
size: -
DNA: TGTGCCAGCAGTTTATTAGCGGGAGGAAACACAGATACGCAGTATTTT
CDR3: CASSLLAGGNTDTQYF

V: TRBV5-1
J: TRBJ2-3
D: -
size: once
DNA: TGCGCCAGCAGCTTGGTGGGGTCGGAATATAGCACAGATACGCAGTATTTT
CDR3: CASSLVGSEYSTDTQYF

V: TRBV9
J: TRBJ2-1
D: TRBD2
size: -
DNA: TGTGCCAGCAGCGCTAGCGGGAGGCCGCTCGAGCAGTTCTTC
CDR3: CASSASGRPLEQFF

V: TRBV5-6
J: TRBJ2-1
D: TRBD1
size: -
DNA: TGTGCCAGCAGCCCACACCCATGGACAGGGGACCCCTACAATGAGCAGTTCTTC
CDR3: CASSPHPWTGDPYNEQFF

V: TRBV7-9
J: TRBJ2-2
D: -
size: -
DNA: TGTGCCAGCAGCCCCCTCTGGGGGCGGAACACCGGGGAGCTGTTTTTT
CDR3: CASSPLWGRNTGELFF

V: TRBV4-2
J: TRBJ1-2
D: -
size: -
DNA: TGTGCCAGCAGCCAACCTGCAGGTGGACTACACTTCGCTAACTATGGCTACACCTTC
CDR3: CASSQPAGGLHFANYGYTF

V: TRBV5-6
J: TRBJ2-3
D: -
size: -
DNA: TGTGCCAGCAGCTTGGGGGCTAGCACAGATACGCAGTATTTT
CDR3: CASSLGASTDTQYF

V: TRBV7-9
J: TRBJ2-7
D: -
size: -
DNA: TGTGCCAGCAGCGATGGACAGCCCTCCTACGAGCAGTACTTC
CDR3: CASSDGQPSYEQYF

V: TRBV9
J: TRBJ2-2
D: -
size: -
DNA: TGTGCCAGCAGCGTAGGGGCGAACACCGGGGAGCTGTTTTTT
CDR3: CASSVGANTGELFF

V: TRBV14
J: TRBJ1-2
D: -
size: -
DNA: TGTGCCAGCAGTCACCGTGGAGGGGTCCGCTATGGCTACACCTTC
CDR3: CASSHRGGVRYGYTF

V: TRBV4-1
J: TRBJ1-3
D: -
size: few
DNA: TGCGCCAGCAGCCAAGTCGGAGGGTCGCGAAACACCATATATTTT
CDR3: CASSQVGGSRNTIYF

V: TRBV19
J: TRBJ2-1
D: TRBD2
size: once
DNA: TGTGCCAGTAGGCTAGCGGGGTCCTACAATGAGCAGTTCTTC
CDR3: CASRLAGSYNEQFF

V: TRBV7-9
J: TRBJ2-1
D: TRBD2
size: -
DNA: TGTGCCAGCAGCTCAACTAGCGGGAGTTTAGACAATGAGCAGTTCTTC
CDR3: CASSSTSGSLDNEQFF

V: TRBV2
J: TRBJ2-2
D: -
size: -
DNA: TGTGCCAGCAGGGTAAAGGGAACGAACACCGGGGAGCTGTTTTTT
CDR3: CASRVKGTNTGELFF

V: TRBV5-1
J: TRBJ2-1
D: TRBD1
size: -
DNA: TGCGCCAGCAGCGGGGGGACAGGGATGTACAATGAGCAGTTCTTC
CDR3: CASSGGTGMYNEQFF

V: TRBV18
J: TRBJ1-4
D: -
size: once
DNA: TGTGCCAGCTCACCACCCACTCTCGCACCCCCTGAAAAACTGTTTTTT
CDR3: CASSPPTLAPPEKLFF

V: TRBV7-9
J: TRBJ2-7
D: TRBD1
size: -
DNA: TGTGCCAGCAGCTCCGGCGGGACAGGTCACTACGAGCAGTACTTC
CDR3: CASSSGGTGHYEQYF

V: TRBV30
J: TRBJ2-5
D: -
size: -
DNA: TGTGCCTGGAGTGCTTTTAATCGGGAAGAGACCCAGTACTTC
CDR3: CAWSAFNREETQYF

V: TRBV20-1
J: TRBJ2-7
D: -
size: -
DNA: TGCAGCGGCAGGTTCACCTACGAGCAGTACTTC
CDR3: CSGRFTYEQYF

V: TRBV7-2
J: TRBJ2-1
D: TRBD2
size: -
DNA: TGTGCCAGCAGCTTAATTGCGGGAGGCTCCGTGGAGCAGTTCTTC
CDR3: CASSLIAGGSVEQFF